This T cell receptor beta chain was found in a study of blood T cell repertoires in COVID-19. Study summary: The analysed material was cDNA or gDNA that came from T cells, B-cell-depleted T cells, or PBMCs.

This CDR3 has 11 amino acids. V lost 8 bases, J lost 3 bases, and 8 bases lay in between. Germline V gene data show CDR1 as DFQATT and CDR2 as SNEGSKA (reference sequence). Profiled with immunoSEQ multiplex PCR; TCRdb holds only in-frame clones, not every one. This table holds some 320,000 clones, 85% to 90% found once. The cohort comprised adults aged about 18 to 90 years residing in approximately 25 US areas. Participants were placed into cohorts based on the clinical history they reported. Participants in the exposed group had met a COVID-19 case in the 2 weeks before joining the study. Sequencing input: PBMCs or T cells enriched from blood (not recorded which). The J gene is TRBJ1-5, the V gene TRBV20-1; D is possibly TRBD1 (6 bases). This TCR was recovered from a woman aged 45-65 years who had been exposed to COVID-19. The CDR3 protein is CSSGDNQPQHF. CDR3 DNA: TGCAGTTCAGGGGACAATCAGCCCCAGCATTTT.